The rows below give T cell receptor beta chains drawn from one sample of a study of blood T cell repertoires in COVID-19. Only in-frame clones appear in the TCRdb table, and some are missing; sequencing was by immunoSEQ multiplex PCR. Seen here are tens of thousands of clones, 87% observed once, and the top ten hold approximately 2.9%. Sequencing used peripheral blood. Receptor source: a woman aged 45 to 65 with active or convalescent COVID-19. Both conserved end residues are trimmed from each CDR3.

len	v_gene	j_gene	CDR3aa
13	TRBV29-1	TRBJ2-1	SVEEIQSSYNEQF
12	TRBV3-1/TRBV3-2	TRBJ2-7	ASSPRGLLNEQY
10	TRBV12-3/TRBV12-4	TRBJ1-2	ASTVLNYGYT
12	TRBV4-3	TRBJ2-7	ASSQDVTTLEQY
9	TRBV25-1	TRBJ2-4	ASSEFEIQY
14	TRBV4-3	TRBJ2-3	ASSQVWGDRTDTQY
15	TRBV19	TRBJ1-2	ASSIRELARAGYGYT
13	TRBV3-1/TRBV3-2	TRBJ1-6	ASSHSDRASSPLH
14	TRBV6-5	TRBJ1-2	ASSYSTNPDSSGYT
14	TRBV7-3	TRBJ2-1	ASSLFTSGGVGEQF
12	TRBV4-3	TRBJ1-4	ASSQVGGFEKLF
13	TRBV5-4	TRBJ2-2	ASTPGGATPRELF
12	TRBV6-4	TRBJ1-6	ASSGQPYNSPLH
10	TRBV10-2	TRBJ2-5	ASRSGKETQY
13	TRBV25-1	TRBJ1-6	ASNAGTGDNSPLH
11	TRBV11-2	TRBJ1-2	ASSNEGAGGYT
12	TRBV7-2	TRBJ2-7	ASSLGRDRYEQY
16	TRBV4-1	TRBJ2-7	ASSHVFGRGAGSYEQY
10	TRBV11-2	TRBJ1-2	ASSLGTGGPS
11	TRBV5-1	TRBJ1-1	ASSVDRDTEAF
11	TRBV7-2	TRBJ2-7	ASSLGRSYEQY
10	TRBV2	TRBJ1-2	ASSTTSYGYT
14	TRBV30	TRBJ1-2	AWSERRTGGARGYT
12	TRBV7-9	TRBJ1-1	ASSLGISAPEAF
11	TRBV7-2	TRBJ2-5	ASSVGQGETQY
15	TRBV24-1	TRBJ2-3	ATLGLAGVDPEDTQY
8	TRBV29-1	TRBJ1-1	SGQGNEAF
14	TRBV4-3	TRBJ2-6	ASSPWGRAGANVLT
12	TRBV7-9	TRBJ1-2	ASSLGTGLGGYT
11	TRBV19	TRBJ1-1	ASSIEAGYEAF
12	TRBV28	TRBJ1-1	ASSLPQGWTEAF
16	TRBV15	TRBJ2-2	ATSRRLPTSGDTGELF
13	TRBV7-2	TRBJ1-2	ASSLGDYMGYGYT
11	TRBV11-3	TRBJ1-6	ASSRGYRSPLH
15	TRBV19	TRBJ2-6	ASSIGGGRAGANVLT
15	TRBV4-1	TRBJ2-2	ASSQEGGTGGPGELF
17	TRBV5-1	TRBJ1-1	ASSFKRFTGRFRNTEAF
13	TRBV11-2	TRBJ2-7	ASSLERGGSYEQY
10	TRBV11-2	TRBJ1-2	ASSLDRTGYT
10	TRBV5-5	TRBJ1-1	ASSPQGSEAF
10	TRBV25-1	TRBJ1-1	ASSEYSGEAF
10	TRBV6-2/TRBV6-3	TRBJ1-2	ASSNRVYGYT
13	TRBV28	TRBJ1-1	ASSPGGTGNTEAF
14	TRBV6-5	TRBJ1-6	ASSYQPGVSQSPLH
12	TRBV13	TRBJ2-3	ASSPGYSTDTQY
12	TRBV19	TRBJ1-5	ASSPGTGAQPQH
13	TRBV24-1	TRBJ2-1	ATSDPRGDFNEQF
14	TRBV6-5	TRBJ2-7	ASSYSSGGGTYEQY